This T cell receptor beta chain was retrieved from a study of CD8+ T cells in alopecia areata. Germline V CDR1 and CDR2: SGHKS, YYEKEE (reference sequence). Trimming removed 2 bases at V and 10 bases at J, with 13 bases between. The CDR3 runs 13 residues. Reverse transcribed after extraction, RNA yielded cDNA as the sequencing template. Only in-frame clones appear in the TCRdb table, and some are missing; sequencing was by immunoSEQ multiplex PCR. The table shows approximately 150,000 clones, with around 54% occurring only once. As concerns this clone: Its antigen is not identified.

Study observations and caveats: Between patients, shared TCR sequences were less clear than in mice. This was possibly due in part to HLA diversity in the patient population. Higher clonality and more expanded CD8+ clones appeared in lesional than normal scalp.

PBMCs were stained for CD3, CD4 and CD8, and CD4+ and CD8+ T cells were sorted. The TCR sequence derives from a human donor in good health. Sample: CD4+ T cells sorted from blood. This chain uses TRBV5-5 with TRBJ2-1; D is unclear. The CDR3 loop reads CASSFSDVNEQFF. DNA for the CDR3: TGTGCCAGCAGCTTTTCCGACGTGAACGAGCAGTTCTTC.